Shown below are 5 T cell receptor beta chains from a single sample sequenced in a study of blood T cells in healthy people across ages (dated by TCRdb to the mid-2010s). Library creation used 5' RACE. Sequencing used an Illumina HiSeq 2500. The second PCR ran for roughly 7 to 11 cycles and used a J-beta primer mix along with a sample-barcoded 5' primer. The public reads were reprocessed in TCRdb via fastp at Q25 and MiXCR, keeping in-frame beta chains. Entries are consolidated by CDR3 protein sequence, retaining the most common genes and DNA. For this sample the table gives some 640,000 distinct CDR3 sequences, of which more than 40% were detected only once. The ten largest clonotypes hold 25% to 35% of the sample. Sample: blood. These receptor sequences come from a woman aged 60-70 years in good health.

This clonotype was seen ten or more times. The V gene is TRBV10-3, the J gene TRBJ2-3; D is perhaps TRBD2 (6 bases). V lost 4 bases, J lost 1 base, and 24 bases lay in between. This CDR3 contains 19 residues. Germline CDR1 ENHRY, CDR2 SYGVKD. DNA of the CDR3: TGTGCCATCAGTGTTAGGAGACTAGAATCACTCGACGGCACAGATACGCAGTATTTT. Translation gives CAISVRRLESLDGTDTQYF.

V is TRBV6-5 and J is TRBJ2-7, with a tentative D call TRBD1 (5 bases). Trimming cost V 2 bases and J 3 bases, with 11 bases left between them. Looked up from germline, CDR1 is MNHEY and CDR2 is SVGAGI. The CDR3 extends over 14 amino acids. The CDR3 here is CASSYRGRFYEQYF. The DNA of the CDR3 is TGTGCCAGCAGTTACAGGGGTAGGTTCTACGAGCAGTACTTC.

This clonotype has more than one count but fewer than ten. V and J are TRBV6-2 or TRBV6-3 and TRBJ1-5; 8 nucleotides align to TRBD1. V gave up 6 bases and J gave up 2 bases; unmatched junction bases: 6. The CDR3 totals 15 residues. Germline loops: CDR1 MNHEY, CDR2 SVGEGT. The CDR3 DNA is TGTGCCAGCAGCAAAGGACAGGGTGGCAATCAGCCCCAGCATTTT. This sequence encodes CASSKGQGGNQPQHF.

This sequence joins TRBV24-1 and TRBJ2-2; D is possibly TRBD1 (6 bases). Germline V gene data show CDR1 as KGHDR and CDR2 as SFDVKD. The V end lost 9 bases, the J end lost 0 bases, and 7 bases lay between the germline ends. CDR3 length: 13 amino acids. CDR3 in amino acids: CATGTTNTGELFF. CDR3 coding DNA: TGTGCCACCGGGACAACGAACACCGGGGAGCTGTTTTTT.

This clonotype was recorded once. The chain uses TRBV28 and TRBJ2-7; D is ambiguous. The J call may not be correct, given that the DNA end is closer to TRBJ2-5. The CDR3 is 15 amino acids. Looked up from germline, CDR1 is MDHEN and CDR2 is SYDVKM. The CDR3 here is CASSRLDIVGETQYF. In nucleotides, the CDR3 is TGTGCCAGCAGCCGTCTCGATATAGTGGGGGAGACCCAGTACTTC.